Ten or more counts support the clone carrying this TCR beta chain. Its antigen is as yet unknown. The use of a sample-barcoded 5' primer and a J-beta primer mix characterized a second PCR of roughly 6 to 11 cycles. Template switching added a 12-random-nucleotide identifier to every cDNA molecule. One entry per CDR3 protein results from TCRdb running MiXCR on the 5' RACE reads. The sample has approximately 580,000 distinct CDR3 sequences, around 24% seen once. The data stem from a study of blood T cells in healthy people across ages. The overall study: Capturing about one barcoded beta molecule per two T cells was achieved by template switching.

With V trimmed by 6 bases and J by 5 bases, 9 bases remained unmatched. The V gene's germline CDR1 is DFQATT and CDR2 SNEGSKA (reference sequence). CDR3 size: 13 residues. Notes on the study in general: Unsorted PBMC input precluded a conclusive naive versus antigen-experienced comparison.

These records were also assigned to another study, of T cells of mothers and their children. That work contributes: A second PCR was performed with the M1S primer. This primer added sample barcodes and 2-4 random nucleotides.

This TCR was sampled from a boy aged 5-17 years in good health. Sequenced sample: blood. The chain links TRBV20-1 to TRBJ1-1, with 7 bases aligning to TRBD1. The CDR3 sequence: CSARLTGKTEAFF. CDR3 coding DNA: TGCAGTGCCCGCCTGACAGGGAAGACTGAAGCTTTCTTT.